This T cell receptor beta chain was sequenced during a study of cytomegalovirus exposure and HLA in healthy donors. V was trimmed by 4 bases and J by 4 bases, leaving 9 bases between them. The germline gives CDR1 SGDLS, CDR2 YYNGEE. CDR3 length: 14 residues. 13 Jbeta primers and 60 Vbeta primers were used for the PCR. The data were produced by immunoSEQ multiplex PCR, yet TCRdb's version contains in-frame clones alone and is incomplete. This table holds about 120,000 clones, 77% found once. This chain uses TRBV9 with TRBJ1-6; D remains ambiguous. The sequenced sample consisted of PBMCs. This sequence originates from a man aged 35 to 55 in good health and CMV-seropositive. The chain's CDR3 is CASSPGTYNSPLHF. The CDR3 DNA reads TGTGCCAGCAGCCCAGGCACTTATAATTCACCCCTCCACTTT.